What follows describes a single T cell receptor (beta chain). Antigen unknown. The same CDR3 is also encoded by other DNA sequences in this sample. RNA was extracted and reverse transcribed into cDNA as the sequencing template. Assay used: immunoSEQ multiplex PCR; TCRdb lists only in-frame clones, some missing. The sample consists of approximately 180,000 clones, roughly 53% of them appearing once. This entry belongs to a study of CD8+ T cells in alopecia areata. Whole-study context: The tofacitinib course ran for 6 to 18 months and was followed by 6 months off drug.

Treatment in this sample: oral pan-JAK inhibitor, 5-10 mg twice daily. The germline V gene encodes CDR1 SGHRS and CDR2 YFSETQ. V lost 0 bases to trimming and J lost 4 bases, with 8 bases between them. The CDR3 runs to 14 residues. Whole-study results and caveats: Administration of tofacitinib significantly diminished scalp clonality and expanded CD8+ clones within the top 100. Scalp samples also yield sequences of resident alphabeta T cells from normal skin.

V usage is TRBV5-1 and J usage is TRBJ1-5, with D perhaps matching TRBD1 (6 bases). The sample in question was CD8+ T cells sorted from blood, obtained at week 24, from a patient treated with tofacitinib. The origin of this receptor is a human donor with alopecia areata. The CDR3 loop is CASSLEGGNQPQHF. DNA of the CDR3: TGCGCCAGCAGCTTGGAAGGGGGAAATCAGCCCCAGCATTTT. The full variable domain, rest sourced from reference TRBV5-1 and TRBJ1-5, is KAGVTQTPRYLIKTRGQQVTLSCSPISGHRSVSWYQQTPGQGLQFLFEYFSETQRNKGNFPGRFSGRQFSNSRSEMNVSTLELGDSALYLCASSLEGGNQPQHFGDGTRLSIL.